In this sample, the clone carrying this T cell receptor (beta chain) turned up many times. The antigen is not known. By quantitative 5'-RACE with molecular barcodes, the TCR beta libraries were made. TCRdb redid the calling of the 5' RACE reads with MiXCR, one entry per CDR3 protein. The table lists 160,000 or so distinct CDR3 sequences, approximately 9.9% of them singletons. The record originates from a study of CD8 T cells in ankylosing spondylitis. Findings of the study overall: Peripheral blood samples showed relatively rare disease-linked clones, and these clones were CD8+. Existing reports had already noted some motif variants in reactive arthritis synovial fluid and blood.

The receptor comes from a female donor with ankylosing spondylitis or in good health (not recorded which). Sequences were obtained from blood, either unsorted or a sorted T cell fraction (not recorded which).

Here the CDR3 reads CASSGYSPLHF. The CDR3 nucleotides are TGTGCCAGCAGTGGGTATTCACCCCTCCACTTT. This rearrangement joins TRBV2 to TRBJ1-6; D is unclear. V lost 4 bases, J lost 8 bases, and 3 bases lay in between. Germline CDR1 reads SNHLY; CDR2 reads FYNNEI. CDR3 size: 11 residues.